This T cell receptor (beta chain) was profiled in a study of cytomegalovirus exposure and HLA in healthy donors. PCR employed 60 Vbeta and 13 Jbeta primers. Repertoires were generated with immunoSEQ multiplex PCR, while TCRdb's copy carries only in-frame clones and drops some. The sample has roughly 170,000 clones, roughly four fifths seen once; the top ten hold around 2.4%. The CDR3 contains 13 residues. Trimming took off 4 bases at V and 2 bases at J, with 8 bases between the two ends. CDR1 is SGHAT and CDR2 is FQNNGV in the germline V gene. The chain links TRBV11-2 to TRBJ2-5; D might be TRBD2 (5 bases). Input material: PBMCs. The clonotype originates from a female donor in good health and CMV-seronegative. CDR3 sequence (DNA): TGTGCCAGCAGCTCCCCGGGGCAAGAGACCCAGTACTTC. It encodes CASSSPGQETQYF.